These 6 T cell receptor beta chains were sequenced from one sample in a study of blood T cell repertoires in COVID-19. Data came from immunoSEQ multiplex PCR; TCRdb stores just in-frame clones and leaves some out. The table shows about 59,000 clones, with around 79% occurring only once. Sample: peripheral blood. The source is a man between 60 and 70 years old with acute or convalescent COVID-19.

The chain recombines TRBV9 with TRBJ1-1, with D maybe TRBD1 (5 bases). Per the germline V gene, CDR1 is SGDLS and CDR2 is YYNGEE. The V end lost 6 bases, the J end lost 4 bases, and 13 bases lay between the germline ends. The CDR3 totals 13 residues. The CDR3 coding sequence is TGTGCCAGCAACCCGGGGGGTGGCACTGAAGCTTTCTTT. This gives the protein CASNPGGGTEAFF.

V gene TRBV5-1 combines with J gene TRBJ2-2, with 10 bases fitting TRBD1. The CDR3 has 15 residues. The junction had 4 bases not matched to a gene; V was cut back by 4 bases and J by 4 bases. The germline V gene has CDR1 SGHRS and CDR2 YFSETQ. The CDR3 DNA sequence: TGCGCCAGCAGCCGGGACAGGGGCGTCACCGGGGAGCTGTTTTTT. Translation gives CASSRDRGVTGELFF. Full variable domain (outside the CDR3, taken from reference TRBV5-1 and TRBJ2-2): KAGVTQTPRYLIKTRGQQVTLSCSPISGHRSVSWYQQTPGQGLQFLFEYFSETQRNKGNFPGRFSGRQFSNSRSEMNVSTLELGDSALYLCASSRDRGVTGELFFGEGSRLTVL.

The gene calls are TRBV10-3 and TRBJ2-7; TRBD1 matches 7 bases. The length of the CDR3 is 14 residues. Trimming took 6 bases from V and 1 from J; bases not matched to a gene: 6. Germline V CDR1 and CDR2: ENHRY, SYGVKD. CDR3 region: CAISGDSLSYEQYF. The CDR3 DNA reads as TGTGCCATCAGCGGGGACAGCCTTTCCTACGAGCAGTACTTC.

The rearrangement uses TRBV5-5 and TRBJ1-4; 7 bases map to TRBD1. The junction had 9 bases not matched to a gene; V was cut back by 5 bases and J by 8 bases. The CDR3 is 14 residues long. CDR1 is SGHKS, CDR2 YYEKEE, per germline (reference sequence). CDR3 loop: CASRPRGNWEKLFF. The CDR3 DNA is TGTGCCAGCAGACCCAGGGGGAACTGGGAAAAACTGTTTTTT.

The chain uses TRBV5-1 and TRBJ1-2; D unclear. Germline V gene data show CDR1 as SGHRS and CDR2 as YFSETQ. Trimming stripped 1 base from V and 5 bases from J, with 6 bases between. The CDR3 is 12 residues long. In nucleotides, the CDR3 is TGCGCCAGCAGCTTGTCCGGTTATGGCTACACCTTC. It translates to CASSLSGYGYTF. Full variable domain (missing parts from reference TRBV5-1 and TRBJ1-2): KAGVTQTPRYLIKTRGQQVTLSCSPISGHRSVSWYQQTPGQGLQFLFEYFSETQRNKGNFPGRFSGRQFSNSRSEMNVSTLELGDSALYLCASSLSGYGYTFGSGTRLTVV.

The CDR3 DNA reads as TGTGCCACCAGCCGATCGACCCCCCGAGGGGGTGCGGGCACAGATACGCAGTATTTT. It specifies CATSRSTPRGGAGTDTQYF. J is TRBJ2-3 and V is TRBV15, with D possibly TRBD1 on 6 matching bases. With 5 bases removed from V and 1 base from J, the gap between germline ends came to 25 bases. The CDR3 runs to 19 residues. The germline V gene has CDR1 LNHNV and CDR2 YYDKDF (reference sequence).